This T cell receptor beta chain comes out of a study of OX40 agonist ivuxolimab in advanced cancers. Study-level background: In this trial design, patients received ivuxolimab intravenously at 0.01 to 10 mg/kg every 2 weeks.

Generated by immunoSEQ multiplex PCR, the TCRdb table keeps only in-frame clones and is missing some. In the table there are 80,000 to 100,000 clones, roughly nine tenths of which are singletons. Samples were taken at baseline and on day 1 of cycles 4 and 7. The germline V gene has CDR1 SGDLS and CDR2 YYNGEE. The CDR3 has 12 amino acids. With 7 bases clipped from V and 8 bases from J, the junction kept 2 bases outside the gene matches. This sample comprised CD4+ or CD8+ T cells sorted from blood, obtained in a trial of the OX40 agonist ivuxolimab. The chain links TRBV9 to TRBJ1-4, with 10 positions matching TRBD1. This sequence was found in an adult with an advanced solid tumor such as melanoma, head and neck, liver or kidney cancer. The CDR3 here is CASGQGVEKLFF. The DNA of the CDR3 is TGTGCCAGCGGACAGGGGGTCGAAAAACTGTTTTTT.